Listed here are 22 T cell receptor beta chains from one sample, sequenced in a study of identical twins. Via MiXCR, TCRdb re-called the 5' RACE reads, giving one row per CDR3 protein. In the table there are 600,000 to 700,000 distinct CDR3 sequences, less than 25% of which are singletons. This sample also belongs to another study, concerning T cells expressing NK-cell markers.

Sequencing input: PBMCs. All receptors derive from a young woman in good health.

This clonotype was detected ten times or more. The chain links TRBV9 to TRBJ2-1; the D call may be TRBD1 or TRBD2 (5 bases each). The CDR3 length is 16 residues. V lost 3 bases and J 1 base, leaving 14 bases between the germline ends. Per the germline V gene, CDR1 is SGDLS and CDR2 is YYNGEE. This CDR3 is CASSARDPKSYNEQFF. The CDR3, as DNA: TGTGCCAGCAGCGCCCGGGACCCCAAATCCTACAATGAGCAGTTCTTC.

The genes are TRBV7-2 and TRBJ1-1; no clear D gene. CDR1 and CDR2 from the germline V gene are SGHTA and FQGNSA. The length of the CDR3 is 15 residues. Trimming cost V 2 bases and J 6 bases, with 16 bases left between them. The CDR3 DNA reads as TGTGCCAGCAGCTTATCCTCAAGCGGAGTCCCTGAAGCTTTCTTT. Translated, it gives CASSLSSSGVPEAFF.

This clonotype occurred a few times. The rearrangement joins TRBV20-1 to TRBJ2-1, with 8 bases identical to TRBD1. The CDR3 contains 15 residues. Trimming at V came to 5 bases and at J to 0 bases, leaving 6 bases not matched to a gene. Germline values: CDR1 DFQATT, CDR2 SNEGSKA (reference sequence). The CDR3 DNA reads as TGCAGTGCTGACACAGGGGGAAGCTCCTACAATGAGCAGTTCTTC. Protein: CSADTGGSSYNEQFF.

This clonotype was seen repeatedly, ten times or more. Compared with germline, one end of the junction differs, possibly owing to a read error. This sequence joins TRBV10-3 and TRBJ2-7, with D maybe TRBD1 (6 bases). Germline CDR1 reads ENHRY; CDR2 reads SYGVKD. This CDR3 comprises 14 residues. The CDR3 bases are TGTGCCATCAGTGCCACACCCGAACAGGGTAGAGTCTCCTTC. It encodes CAISATPEQGRVSF.

Ten or more counts support this clonotype. The rearrangement joins TRBV20-1 to TRBJ2-3; possible D gene TRBD2, 5 bases. Per the germline V gene, CDR1 is DFQATT and CDR2 is SNEGSKA (reference sequence). This CDR3 region has 13 residues. The V end was cut by 6 bases, the J end by 2 bases, with 12 bases between. CDR3 sequence (DNA): TGCAGTGCCCTTGGACTGTTCACAGATACGCAGTATTTT. This codes for CSALGLFTDTQYF.

The sample holds a few counts of this clonotype. J is TRBJ2-7 and V is TRBV3-1, with 7 bases fitting TRBD1. CDR1 and CDR2 from the germline V gene are LGHDT and YNNKEL (reference sequence). V trimming: 1 base; J trimming: 5 bases; junction bases outside the gene matches: 8. This CDR3 has 15 amino acids. Here the CDR3 reads CASSQVGPTGDEQYF. The CDR3 coding sequence is TGTGCCAGCAGCCAAGTGGGGCCTACAGGGGACGAGCAGTACTTC.

In this sample, this clonotype turned up a few times. The rearrangement joins TRBV15 to TRBJ2-1, with 9 bases fitting TRBD2. This CDR3 is 15 amino acids long. The germline gives CDR1 LNHNV, CDR2 YYDKDF (reference sequence). Trimming took 4 bases from V and 9 from J; bases not matched to a gene: 10. CDR3 in amino acids: CATSTGSGSISEQFF. CDR3 bases: TGTGCCACCAGCACAGGTAGCGGGAGCATTAGTGAGCAGTTCTTC.

This chain connects TRBV6-5 to TRBJ1-4; 9 bases line up with TRBD1. CDR1 is MNHEY and CDR2 is SVGAGI in the germline V gene. The CDR3 is 14 residues long. J gave up 7 bases and V 6 bases, and 6 bases lay outside the gene matches. CDR3 nucleotide sequence: TGTGCCAGCAGATACAGGGGGCAGGGTGAAAAACTGTTTTTT. Amino acids: CASRYRGQGEKLFF.

A few counts support this clonotype. The J gene is TRBJ2-7, the V gene TRBV20-1; possible D gene TRBD1, 6 bases. V shed 5 bases and J shed 3 bases, with 14 bases lying between them. The germline V gene encodes CDR1 DFQATT and CDR2 SNEGSKA (reference sequence). The CDR3 sequence is 13 residues long. As DNA, the CDR3 is TGCAGTGCTGGGACACGAGGGCTCTACGAGCAGTACTTC. It is translated as CSAGTRGLYEQYF.

In its sample, this clonotype was seen a few times. The CDR3 DNA reads TGTGCCAGCCGTGACGACCGTTGGCGGGAGACGACCTACGAGCAGTACTTC. It codes for CASRDDRWRETTYEQYF. This chain links TRBV12-3 or TRBV12-4 with TRBJ2-7; 7 bases map to TRBD2. The CDR3 consists of 17 residues. Trimming removed 8 bases from V and 2 bases from J; junction bases left unmatched: 18.

The table lists this clonotype with a few counts. The chain carries TRBV9 and TRBJ2-1, with TRBD1 matching 7 bases. This CDR3 has 16 amino acids. The germline V gene has CDR1 SGDLS and CDR2 YYNGEE. V was pared by 0 bases and J by 3 bases, with 6 bases of the junction left unmatched. The CDR3 loop is CASSVGHWDSYNEQFF. CDR3 bases: TGTGCCAGCAGCGTAGGGCACTGGGACAGCTACAATGAGCAGTTCTTC.

V is TRBV15 and J is TRBJ2-7; D is undetermined. The CDR3 length is 16 residues. Germline V gives CDR1 LNHNV, CDR2 YYDKDF (reference sequence). V was cut by 0 bases and J by 0 bases, with 12 bases left in between. The CDR3 DNA reads TGTGCCACCAGCAGAGATGGATACGGAAGCTCCTACGAGCAGTACTTC. Translating gives CATSRDGYGSSYEQYF.

As DNA, the CDR3 is TGTGCCAGCAGCGTAGACGATCAGCCCCAGCATTTT. Its protein is CASSVDDQPQHF. The chain employs TRBV9 and TRBJ1-5; unclear D gene. The CDR3 loop spans 12 amino acids. V gave up 0 bases and J gave up 5 bases, with 3 bases separating them. Per the germline V gene, CDR1 is SGDLS and CDR2 is YYNGEE.

The chain uses TRBV7-2 and TRBJ2-1, with D possibly TRBD2 on 5 matching bases. CDR1 is SGHTA, CDR2 FQGNSA, per germline. V was trimmed by 4 bases and J by 9 bases, leaving 13 bases between them. This CDR3 contains 13 residues. DNA of the CDR3: TGTGCCAGCAGCTCACGGACTGTCGGTGAGCAGTTCTTC. Translated: CASSSRTVGEQFF.

The chain carries TRBV20-1 and TRBJ2-1; D is perhaps TRBD2 (7 bases). V lost 3 bases and J 10 bases, leaving 13 bases between the germline ends. This CDR3 is 12 amino acids long. Germline V gene lookup returns CDR1 DFQATT and CDR2 SNEGSKA (reference sequence). CDR3 amino acids: CSASLGGAEQFF. The DNA of the CDR3 is TGCAGTGCTAGCCTAGGGGGGGCGGAGCAGTTCTTC.

The CDR3 region is CASSKVEEMNTEAFF. The DNA for the CDR3 is TGTGCCAGCAGCAAAGTAGAAGAAATGAACACTGAAGCTTTCTTT. The rearrangement uses TRBV21-1 and TRBJ1-1. TRBV21-1 is assigned pseudogene status. The CDR3 has 15 amino acids.

This clonotype was seen many times. The V gene is TRBV25-1, the J gene TRBJ1-2, with TRBD1 identical over 9 bases. Germline trimming cut 5 bases from V and 4 bases from J; bases unmatched to any gene: 5. The CDR3 length is 14 residues. CDR1 is MGHDK, CDR2 SYGVNS, per germline. The CDR3 DNA sequence: TGTGCCAGCAGTTCCCGGGACAGGGCCTATGGCTACACCTTC. This codes for CASSSRDRAYGYTF.

This clonotype was recorded at least ten times. The chain joins TRBV10-3 to TRBJ2-5; D may be TRBD2 (6 bases). Trimming removed 2 bases from V and 1 base from J, with 8 bases in between. The germline CDR1 and CDR2 sequences are ENHRY and SYGVKD. The CDR3 contains 14 residues. CDR3 region: CAISETSFQETQYF. The CDR3 DNA reads as TGTGCCATCAGTGAGACTAGCTTCCAAGAGACCCAGTACTTC.

As DNA, the CDR3 is TGCGCCAGCGGTCGGCTAGCGGATATGTCTGGGGCCAACGTCCTGACTTTC. As protein: CASGRLADMSGANVLTF. This chain joins TRBV4-1 and TRBJ2-6; 7 nucleotides line up with TRBD2. Germline CDR1 is MGHRA and CDR2 is YSYEKL. J lost 1 base, V lost 8 bases, and 11 bases had no gene match. The CDR3 is 17 amino acids.

V is TRBV9 and J is TRBJ2-1, with 11 bases fitting TRBD2. Germline V gene sequence: CDR1 SGDLS, CDR2 YYNGEE. V trimming: 3 bases; J trimming: 5 bases; junction bases outside the gene matches: 4. The CDR3 is 15 amino acids. The CDR3 spells CASSAPGLADNEQFF. DNA for the CDR3: TGTGCCAGCAGCGCCCCGGGACTAGCGGACAATGAGCAGTTCTTC. Drawing the rest from reference TRBV9 and TRBJ2-1, the complete variable domain is DSGVTQTPKHLITATGQRVTLRCSPRSGDLSVYWYQQSLDQGLQFLIQYYNGEERAKGNILERFSAQQFPDLHSELNLSSLELGDSALYFCASSAPGLADNEQFFGPGTRLTVL.

The J gene is TRBJ2-7, the V gene TRBV25-1; 8 bases align to TRBD2. CDR1 is MGHDK, CDR2 SYGVNS, per germline. This CDR3 comprises 15 residues. Unmatched junction bases numbered 4, after V lost 3 bases and J lost 0 bases. The CDR3 protein is CASSDWGTSSYEQYF. The CDR3 bases are TGTGCCAGCAGTGACTGGGGGACTAGCTCCTACGAGCAGTACTTC.

The gene calls are TRBV6-1 and TRBJ2-7; D might be TRBD1 (7 bases). Germline CDR1 and CDR2: MNHNS and SASEGT. The CDR3 is 13 amino acids. Trimming shortened V by 6 bases and J by 3 bases, and 12 bases separated the two germline ends. CDR3: CASRGGGGYEQYF. The CDR3 DNA is TGTGCCAGCAGAGGAGGGGGCGGCTACGAGCAGTACTTC.